Following are 21 T cell receptor beta chains from one sample sequenced in a study of patients and donors after allogeneic stem cell transplantation. TCRdb ran MiXCR on the RT-PCR reads and lists one entry per CDR3 protein. Of about 57,000 distinct CDR3 sequences in the sample, 13% were seen once. The sample comprised blood, either unsorted or a sorted T cell fraction (not recorded which). The receptors stem from a human donor who was either an allogeneic HSCT recipient or a stem cell or donor lymphocyte infusion donor (not recorded which). It is not recorded whose cells these are; they may come from a transplant donor.

This clonotype was detected ten times or more. The rearrangement links TRBV3-1 to TRBJ1-1; tentative D call: TRBD1 (5 bases). The V end was cut by 4 bases, the J end by 2 bases, with 14 bases between. CDR1 and CDR2 from the germline V gene are LGHDT and YNNKEL (reference sequence). The length of the CDR3 is 15 residues. CDR3 in amino acids: CASSRGGGANTEAFF. CDR3 nucleotide sequence: TGTGCCAGCAGCCGCGGCGGAGGGGCAAACACTGAAGCTTTCTTT.

This clonotype was picked up a small number of times. The chain couples TRBV20-1 to TRBJ1-1; no reliable D call. Trimming shortened V by 1 base and J by 0 bases, and 9 bases separated the two germline ends. This CDR3 is 14 amino acids long. Germline CDR1 DFQATT, CDR2 SNEGSKA (reference sequence). CDR3 sequence reads: CSARVVAVNTEAFF. CDR3 nucleotide sequence: TGCAGTGCTAGAGTAGTAGCGGTGAACACTGAAGCTTTCTTT.

This clonotype was detected a few times. The J gene is TRBJ2-5, the V gene TRBV9; no firm D call. V shed 0 bases and J shed 3 bases, with 6 bases lying between them. Per germline, CDR1 SGDLS and CDR2 YYNGEE. The CDR3 runs 13 residues. CDR3 DNA sequence: TGTGCCAGCAGCGTAGCAGAAAAAGAGACCCAGTACTTC. Amino acids: CASSVAEKETQYF.

This clonotype has ten or more counts. The chain combines TRBV15 with TRBJ1-3, with 9 positions matching TRBD1. The germline V gene encodes CDR1 LNHNV and CDR2 YYDKDF (reference sequence). J gave up 2 bases and V 1 base, and 0 bases lay outside the gene matches. The CDR3 runs to 15 residues. In DNA, the CDR3 is TGTGCCACCAGCAGAGGGACAGGGGCTGGAAACACCATATATTTT. It translates to CATSRGTGAGNTIYF. The whole variable domain, remainder taken from reference TRBV15 and TRBJ1-3, is DAMVIQNPRYQVTQFGKPVTLSCSQTLNHNVMYWYQQKSSQAPKLLFHYYDKDFNNEADTPDNFQSRRPNTSFCFLDIRSPGLGDTAMYLCATSRGTGAGNTIYFGEGSWLTVV.

This chain uses TRBV7-6 with TRBJ2-2; D is possibly TRBD2 (6 bases). CDR1 is SGHVS, CDR2 FNYEAQ, per germline. The CDR3 runs to 16 residues. Trimming took 7 bases from V and 3 from J, leaving 18 bases between them. CDR3 sequence (DNA): TGTGCCAGCACCCCCCGGCCGGGAGCGTACACCGGGGAGCTGTTTTTT. It is translated as CASTPRPGAYTGELFF.

This clonotype was counted a few times. This chain uses TRBV29-1 with TRBJ1-1; tentative D call: TRBD1 (5 bases). This CDR3 is 11 amino acids long. Trimming stripped 6 bases from V and 2 bases from J, with 7 bases between. The V gene's germline CDR1 is SQVTM and CDR2 ANQGSEA. Here the CDR3 reads CSVGDNTEAFF. The CDR3 coding sequence is TGCAGCGTGGGGGACAACACTGAAGCTTTCTTT.

In its sample, this clonotype was seen a few times. The rearrangement uses TRBV15 and TRBJ2-1; D is possibly TRBD1 (8 bases). Trimming shortened V by 7 bases and J by 8 bases, and 18 bases separated the two germline ends. The CDR3 runs to 14 residues. Germline CDR1 and CDR2: LNHNV and YYDKDF (reference sequence). For the CDR3, the DNA is TGTGCCACCACCGGACAGGGACTACTGTATGAGCAGTTCTTC. Protein product: CATTGQGLLYEQFF.

This clonotype was observed a few times. The V and J genes are TRBV18 and TRBJ2-7; 11 positions agree with TRBD1. Germline lookup yields CDR1 KGHSH and CDR2 LQKENI. The V and J ends lost 5 bases and 4 bases, in that order; junction bases with no gene match: 4. This CDR3 is 14 amino acids long. The CDR3 spells CASSTGTGGYEQYF. CDR3 coding DNA: TGTGCCAGCTCAACCGGGACAGGGGGTTACGAGCAGTACTTC.

A word on this clonotype: A much larger clone lies a single base off, so this may be a read error. The J gene is TRBJ1-1, the V gene TRBV29-1; D uncertain. V was trimmed by 3 bases and J by 10 bases, leaving 6 bases between them. Per germline, CDR1 SQVTM and CDR2 ANQGSEA. The CDR3 runs to 9 residues. CDR3 in DNA: TGCAGCGTTGACGGGGTAGCTTTCTTT. Its translation: CSVDGVAFF.

This clonotype ranks as medium-sized (0.01 to 0.1%). V usage is TRBV5-6 and J usage is TRBJ2-1; maybe TRBD1 (6 bases). The CDR3 totals 16 residues. Germline V gene data show CDR1 as SGHDT and CDR2 as YYEEEE. The ends were cut back, 4 bases at V and 0 bases at J, with 14 bases in the middle. This CDR3 is CASSQDSLSSYNEQFF. In nucleotides, the CDR3 is TGTGCCAGCAGCCAGGACAGTTTGAGCTCCTACAATGAGCAGTTCTTC.

The table lists this clonotype with a count of one. The chain is built from TRBV5-1 and TRBJ1-3; D uncertain. Trimming removed 0 bases from V and 4 bases from J, with 11 bases in between. CDR3 size: 15 residues. CDR1 and CDR2 (germline): SGHRS, YFSETQ. The CDR3 region is CASSLAGVSGNTIYF. The DNA for the CDR3 is TGCGCCAGCAGCTTGGCCGGCGTTTCCGGAAACACCATATATTTT.

This clonotype appeared many times. The chain carries TRBV6-5 and TRBJ1-1, with D unresolved. Trimming cost V 6 bases and J 7 bases, with 9 bases left between them. Germline V gene sequence: CDR1 MNHEY, CDR2 SVGAGI. This CDR3 comprises 11 residues. CDR3 bases: TGTGCCAGCAGAGTAGGCTTTGAAGCTTTCTTT. This encodes CASRVGFEAFF.

The chain carries TRBV6-2 or TRBV6-3 and TRBJ1-1; D call uncertain. The V and J ends lost 2 bases and 2 bases respectively, with 18 bases between them. CDR3 length: 17 amino acids. Germline V gives CDR1 MNHEY, CDR2 SVGEGT. The DNA of the CDR3 is TGTGCCAGCAGTTACGGGCGGATGGTGCCCTTAAACACTGAAGCTTTCTTT. This translates into CASSYGRMVPLNTEAFF.

This chain uses TRBV7-9 with TRBJ1-1, with 7 nucleotides matching TRBD1. After removal of 2 bases from V and 1 base from J, the junction contained 4 bases not matched to a gene. The CDR3 runs to 15 residues. The germline V gene has CDR1 SEHNR and CDR2 FQNEAQ (reference sequence). CDR3 nucleotide sequence: TGTGCCAGCAGCTTATTGACAGGGAGGAACACTGAAGCTTTCTTT. As protein: CASSLLTGRNTEAFF.

The chain joins TRBV7-9 to TRBJ2-1; D is undetermined. Germline CDR1 is SEHNR and CDR2 is FQNEAQ (reference sequence). Trimming pared 1 base from V and 10 bases from J, leaving 11 bases between. CDR3 length equals 13 residues. CDR3 loop: CASSLGYVSEQFF. The DNA for the CDR3 is TGTGCCAGCAGCTTAGGGTATGTGAGCGAGCAGTTCTTC.

The chain recombines TRBV9 with TRBJ1-1; D is undetermined. Trimming stripped 0 bases from V and 0 bases from J, with 6 bases between. CDR3 length: 14 amino acids. The germline V gene has CDR1 SGDLS and CDR2 YYNGEE. CDR3 sequence (DNA): TGTGCCAGCAGCGTAGGGGCAGTGAACACTGAAGCTTTCTTT. Its translation: CASSVGAVNTEAFF.

There are a few counts of this clonotype. This chain connects TRBV7-2 to TRBJ2-5; unclear D gene. Germline CDR1 is SGHTA and CDR2 is FQGNSA. Trimming stripped 7 bases from V and 3 bases from J, with 3 bases between. CDR3 length: 10 amino acids. The CDR3 sequence is CASTEETQYF. CDR3 bases: TGTGCCAGCACGGAAGAGACCCAGTACTTC. Together with reference TRBV7-2 and TRBJ2-5, the CDR3 gives the full variable domain: GAGVSQSPSNKVTEKGKDVELRCDPISGHTALYWYRQSLGQGLEFLIYFQGNSAPDKSGLPSDRFSAERTGGSVSTLTIQRTQQEDSAVYLCASTEETQYFGPGTRLLVL.

The table lists this clonotype with a few counts. This chain uses TRBV5-1 with TRBJ2-1; TRBD2 aligns across 10 bases. This CDR3 contains 14 residues. J was trimmed by 3 bases and V by 5 bases; bases with no gene match: 2. Germline V gives CDR1 SGHRS, CDR2 YFSETQ. CDR3 protein: CASRASGSYNEQFF. The CDR3 DNA reads as TGCGCCAGCAGGGCTAGCGGGAGCTACAATGAGCAGTTCTTC.

This clonotype was observed a single time. The chain links TRBV4-1 to TRBJ2-2, with D perhaps being TRBD1 or TRBD2 (6 bases each). The germline gives CDR1 MGHRA, CDR2 YSYEKL. The CDR3 length is 19 residues. V lost 0 bases, J lost 2 bases, and 19 bases lay in between. The CDR3 coding sequence is TGCGCCAGCAGCCAAGAGATTTGGGGGGCAGAGTTCAACACCGGGGAGCTGTTTTTT. Residues: CASSQEIWGAEFNTGELFF.

In this sample, this clonotype turned up a few times. The genes are TRBV27 and TRBJ2-1, with 12 bases identical to TRBD2. Per the germline V gene, CDR1 is MNHEY and CDR2 is SMNVEV (reference sequence). Trimming cost V 6 bases and J 4 bases; bases outside gene matches: 4. This CDR3 is built from 15 residues. This chain's CDR3 is CASSSGLAGYNEQFF. The CDR3 nucleotides read TGTGCCAGCAGCTCGGGACTAGCGGGTTACAATGAGCAGTTCTTC.

This clonotype was picked up a small number of times. The rearrangement uses TRBV24-1 and TRBJ2-1; 7 nucleotides agree with TRBD1. From germline, CDR1 is KGHDR and CDR2 SFDVKD. The CDR3 spans 11 residues. Germline trimming cut 10 bases from V and 7 bases from J; bases unmatched to any gene: 3. The CDR3 region has the DNA TGTGCCACAGAACAGGGGAATGAGCAGTTCTTC. Protein: CATEQGNEQFF.